There are a few counts of the clone carrying this T cell receptor (beta chain). CDR3 length: 17 amino acids. Germline trimming cut 3 bases from V and 4 bases from J; bases unmatched to any gene: 9. It was with a sample-barcoded 5' primer and a J-beta primer mix that a second PCR of about 7 to 12 cycles was run. TCRdb reprocessed the 5' RACE reads with MiXCR, giving one entry per CDR3 protein. The sample consists of a few hundred thousand distinct CDR3 sequences, 45% to 60% of them appearing once. This record belongs to a study of blood T cells in healthy people across ages. The rearrangement uses TRBV12-3 or TRBV12-4 and TRBJ2-3; 11 bases map to TRBD2. The sample comprised blood. This clonotype was sampled from a man between 60 and 75 years old in good health. The CDR3 region is CASSFSGTSGEADTQYF. CDR3 nucleotides: TGTGCCAGCAGTTTTTCCGGGACTAGCGGTGAGGCAGATACGCAGTATTTT.